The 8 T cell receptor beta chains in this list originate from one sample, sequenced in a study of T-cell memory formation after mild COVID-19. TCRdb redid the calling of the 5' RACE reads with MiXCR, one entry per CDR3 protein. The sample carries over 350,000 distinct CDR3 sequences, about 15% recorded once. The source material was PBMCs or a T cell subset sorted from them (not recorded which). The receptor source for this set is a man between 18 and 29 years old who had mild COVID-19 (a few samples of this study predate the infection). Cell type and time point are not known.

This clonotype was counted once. For the CDR3, the DNA is TGTGCCAGCAGCCCTGCCTATTTGGGCACAGATACGCAGTATTTT. This sequence encodes CASSPAYLGTDTQYF. The V gene is TRBV4-2, the J gene TRBJ2-3; D is unclear. The CDR3 loop spans 15 amino acids. Trimming took off 4 bases at V and 1 base at J, with 12 bases between the two ends. Germline V gives CDR1 LGHNA, CDR2 YNFKEQ.

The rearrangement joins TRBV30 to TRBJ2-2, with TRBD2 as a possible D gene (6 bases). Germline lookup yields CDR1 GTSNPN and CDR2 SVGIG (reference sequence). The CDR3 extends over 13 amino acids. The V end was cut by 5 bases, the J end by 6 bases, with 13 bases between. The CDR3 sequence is CAWSRRGSGELFF. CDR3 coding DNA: TGTGCCTGGTCCCGCCGGGGGTCCGGGGAGCTGTTTTTT.

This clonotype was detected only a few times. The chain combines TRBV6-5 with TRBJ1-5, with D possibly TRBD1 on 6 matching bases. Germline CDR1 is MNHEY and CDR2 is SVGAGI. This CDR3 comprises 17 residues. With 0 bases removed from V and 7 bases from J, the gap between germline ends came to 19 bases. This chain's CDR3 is CASSYSAPGAPGQPQHF. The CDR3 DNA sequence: TGTGCCAGCAGTTACTCGGCTCCGGGGGCGCCAGGGCAGCCCCAGCATTTT.

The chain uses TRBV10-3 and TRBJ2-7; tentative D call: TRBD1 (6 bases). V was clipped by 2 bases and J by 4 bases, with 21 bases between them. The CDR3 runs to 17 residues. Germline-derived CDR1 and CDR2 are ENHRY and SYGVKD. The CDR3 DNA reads TGTGCCATCAGTGAGCCCGATCCGAAGGCAGGGGCTTACGAGCAGTACTTC. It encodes CAISEPDPKAGAYEQYF.

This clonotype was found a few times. The CDR3 region is CSVDENTQYF. Here the CDR3 DNA reads TGCAGTGTAGACGAGAATACGCAGTATTTT. The chain employs TRBV20-1 and TRBJ2-3; no clear D gene. Germline CDR1 and CDR2: DFQATT and SNEGSKA (reference sequence). V was shortened by 7 bases and J by 7 bases, with 9 bases between the two germline ends. This CDR3 has 10 residues.

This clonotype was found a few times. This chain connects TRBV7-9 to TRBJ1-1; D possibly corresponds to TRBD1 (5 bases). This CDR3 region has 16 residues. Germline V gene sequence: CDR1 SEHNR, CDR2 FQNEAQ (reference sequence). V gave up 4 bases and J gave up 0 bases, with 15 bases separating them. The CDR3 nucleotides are TGTGCCAGCAGCTCCCAAGGGCAGGGCTTGAACACTGAAGCTTTCTTT. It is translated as CASSSQGQGLNTEAFF.

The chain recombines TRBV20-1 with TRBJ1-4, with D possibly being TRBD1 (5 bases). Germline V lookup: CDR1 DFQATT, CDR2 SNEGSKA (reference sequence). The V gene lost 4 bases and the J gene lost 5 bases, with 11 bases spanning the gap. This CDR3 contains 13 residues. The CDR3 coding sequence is TGCAGTGCTACTGACAGCGCGAATGAAAAACTGTTTTTT. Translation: CSATDSANEKLFF.

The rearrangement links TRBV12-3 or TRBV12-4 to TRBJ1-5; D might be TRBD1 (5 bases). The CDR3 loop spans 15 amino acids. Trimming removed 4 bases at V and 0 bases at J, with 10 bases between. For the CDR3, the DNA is TGTGCCAGCAGTTACCCGGGGGATAGCAATCAGCCCCAGCATTTT. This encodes CASSYPGDSNQPQHF.